The source of this T cell receptor (beta chain) is a study of response to subunit inactivated influenza vaccine. V lost 3 bases to trimming and J lost 9 bases; unmatched junction nucleotides: 13. Germline V CDR1 and CDR2: SGHAT, FQNNGV. The CDR3 extends over 15 amino acids. TCRdb used MiXCR to reprocess the RT-PCR reads, holding one entry per CDR3 protein. The sample has about 780,000 distinct CDR3 sequences; less than 20% are singletons. This clonotype has a count of ten or more. Sequencing used PBMCs from blood, obtained 5 days after vaccination. This TCR came from a man aged 45-65 years who received an inactivated influenza vaccine. The chain employs TRBV11-2 and TRBJ2-5; 7 nucleotides line up with TRBD2. Written as DNA, the CDR3 is TGTGCCAGCAGCTTCACAGCGGGGTCCCCAGTGGCCCAGTACTTC. Its translation: CASSFTAGSPVAQYF.